A selection of T cell receptor beta chains follows, all from one sample in a study of T cells in Graves' hyperthyroidism and ophthalmopathy. MiXCR was run by TCRdb on the multiplex PCR reads, yielding one entry per CDR3 protein. The sample carries around 600,000 distinct CDR3 sequences, approximately 42% recorded once. Sequencing was performed on peripheral blood or thyroid tissue (not recorded which). These receptors all stem from an adult man with Graves' disease, either hyperthyroidism or ophthalmopathy (not recorded which). CDR3s include the opening cysteine and the closing phenylalanine or tryptophan. D genes are given only for firm matches. Size is omitted from some rows. Given values are once, few, many or a class for expanded clones.

V	size	J	D	DNA	CDR3
TRBV5-1	NA	TRBJ1-2	TRBD1	TGCGCCAGCAGCTGGTCGGGACAGGATCTATATGGCTACACCTTC	CASSWSGQDLYGYTF
TRBV20-1	NA	TRBJ1-2	TRBD1	TGCAGTGCTAGAGATTGGACAGGCCATGGCTACACCTTC	CSARDWTGHGYTF
TRBV2	NA	TRBJ2-5	NA	TGTGCCAGCAGTGAGGGCAGGGACCAAGGGACCCAGTACTTC	CASSEGRDQGTQYF
TRBV10-3	NA	TRBJ2-7	NA	TGTGCCATCAGTGAGGGAAGGGGCGACGAGCGGTACTTC	CAISEGRGDERYF
TRBV3-1	few	TRBJ1-2	NA	TGTGCCAGCAGCCAACGGGGTTCTAACTATGGCTACACCTTC	CASSQRGSNYGYTF
TRBV25-1	NA	TRBJ1-1	TRBD1	TGTGCCAGCAGCGCAGGGGGTATTGGTGAAGCTTTCTTT	CASSAGGIGEAFF
TRBV2	many	TRBJ2-5	TRBD2	TGTGCCAGCGGGGCTAGCGGGGGGTACCAAGAGACCCAGTACTTC	CASGASGGYQETQYF
TRBV11-2	NA	TRBJ1-1	NA	TGTGCCAGCAGCTTAGATCCCAGGGTTACTCACACTGAAGCTTTCTTT	CASSLDPRVTHTEAFF
TRBV29-1	NA	TRBJ1-2	NA	TGCAGCGTTGAGGCGGCGGACTATGGCTACACCTTC	CSVEAADYGYTF
TRBV29-1	NA	TRBJ1-2	NA	TGCAGCAGTCCCCTGGGACTTGGCTACACCTTC	CSSPLGLGYTF
TRBV25-1	NA	TRBJ1-1	NA	TGTGCCAGCAGTTTGGGACTCCATAGCCCCGAGAACACTGAAGCTTTCTTT	CASSLGLHSPENTEAFF
TRBV6-5	NA	TRBJ2-7	NA	TGTGCCAGCAGCGCATTTGGACTGAAGTACGAGCAGTACTTC	CASSAFGLKYEQYF
TRBV7-8	many	TRBJ1-1	NA	TGTGCCAGCAGCCACAAAGTGAACACTGAAGCTTTCTTT	CASSHKVNTEAFF
TRBV20-1	NA	TRBJ1-2	TRBD1	TGCAGTGCTAGATTTGTGGAACAGGGGGGCTATGGCTACACCTTC	CSARFVEQGGYGYTF
TRBV9	few	TRBJ1-2	TRBD1	TGTGCCAGCAGCCCAAGGGAGACAGGGAGGATCTATGGCTACACCTTC	CASSPRETGRIYGYTF
TRBV20-1	NA	TRBJ2-5	NA	TGCAGTGCTATGTATAGGGACCGAAAAGAGACCCAGTACTTC	CSAMYRDRKETQYF
TRBV10-3	NA	TRBJ1-6	NA	TGTGCCAGCAGTGACTGGGCCGAATATTCACCCCTCCACTTT	CASSDWAEYSPLHF
TRBV19	NA	TRBJ1-4	TRBD1	TGTGCCAGTAGAATCCCCGGACAGGGGGCTGTGGCTAATGAAAAACTGTTTTTT	CASRIPGQGAVANEKLFF
TRBV7-2	NA	TRBJ1-4	NA	TGTGCCAGCATGCGCTCCGGTAATGAAAAACTGTTTTTT	CASMRSGNEKLFF
TRBV4-1	NA	TRBJ1-2	NA	TGCGCCAGCAGCCCCAAGATCTGGGAGGGAAACTATGGCTACACCTTC	CASSPKIWEGNYGYTF
TRBV12-3/TRBV12-4	few	TRBJ2-5	TRBD2	TGTGCCAGCAGTTTAGCGGTCGGGAGGGGGGAGACCCAGTACTTC	CASSLAVGRGETQYF
TRBV5-1	NA	TRBJ2-7	TRBD1	TGCGCCAGCAGCCGGGACAGGGGTGTCTCCTACGGGCAGTACTTC	CASSRDRGVSYGQYF
TRBV24-1	NA	TRBJ2-1	NA	TGTGCCACCAGCCGACCAGGGGCCAATGAGCAGTTCTTC	CATSRPGANEQFF
TRBV12-3/TRBV12-4	NA	TRBJ1-3	TRBD1	TGTGCCAGCAGCTCCTACGGACAGGGCTCTGGAAACACCATATATTTT	CASSSYGQGSGNTIYF
TRBV7-2	NA	TRBJ1-6	NA	TGTGCCAGCAGTCCTCCCGGACAGTATAATTCACCCCTCCACTTT	CASSPPGQYNSPLHF
TRBV7-2	NA	TRBJ2-7	NA	TGTGCCAGCAGCTTTGGCGGGGGCCGGGGGGAGCAGTACTTC	CASSFGGGRGEQYF
TRBV5-4	NA	TRBJ1-1	NA	TGTGCCAGCAGCTTGAGCAACGCTGTGGGTGAAGCTTTCTTT	CASSLSNAVGEAFF
TRBV7-9	NA	TRBJ2-7	TRBD1	TGTGCCAGCAGGGACGAGGGACAGGGGGCAGTCGAGCAGTACTTC	CASRDEGQGAVEQYF
TRBV10-1	few	TRBJ1-5	NA	TGCGCCAGCAGTGAAGAGGACAGAGAATCCTATAGCAATCAGCCCCAGCATTTT	CASSEEDRESYSNQPQHF
TRBV2	NA	TRBJ2-5	NA	TGTGCCAGCAGTGAGGTTGGCAATCAGCCCCAGTACTTC	CASSEVGNQPQYF
TRBV7-9	NA	TRBJ2-7	NA	TGTGCCAGCAGCGAAGGACAGCAACCCATACTCTACGAGCAGTACTTC	CASSEGQQPILYEQYF
TRBV10-3	NA	TRBJ1-2	TRBD1	TGTGCCATCAGGCAGGGACAGGGAATCGGCTACACCTTC	CAIRQGQGIGYTF
TRBV11-2	NA	TRBJ2-7	NA	TGTGCCAGCAGCTCCAACAGAATGTACGAGCAGTACTTC	CASSSNRMYEQYF
TRBV19	few	TRBJ1-1	TRBD1	TGTGCCAGTAGTATTGGAACAGGGGGCTTGGCTTTCTTT	CASSIGTGGLAFF
TRBV10-3	many	TRBJ2-7	NA	TGTGCCATCAGTGGTAGGGGGACCTACGAGCAGTACTTC	CAISGRGTYEQYF
TRBV7-2	few	TRBJ2-7	NA	TGTGCCAGCAGTATGGCCGGGACACCCTCCTACGAGCAGTACTTC	CASSMAGTPSYEQYF
TRBV9	few	TRBJ1-1	TRBD1	TGTGCCAGCAGCGTAAGGGACAGGGGGCACACTGAAGCTTTCTTT	CASSVRDRGHTEAFF
TRBV5-1	NA	TRBJ1-6	TRBD1	TGCGCCAGCAGCTACCGGGACAGGCTATCCTATAATTCACCCCTCCACTTT	CASSYRDRLSYNSPLHF
TRBV2	NA	TRBJ2-7	TRBD1	TGTGCCAGCACCTTAGGGACAGGGGTCGAGCAGTACTTC	CASTLGTGVEQYF
TRBV29-1	many	TRBJ1-1	NA	TGCAGCGTTGGAAAGGTGAACACTGAAGCTTTCTTT	CSVGKVNTEAFF
TRBV12-3/TRBV12-4	NA	TRBJ1-4	NA	TGTGCCAGCAATGATAGATTTGCAACTAATGAAAAACTGTTTTTT	CASNDRFATNEKLFF
TRBV5-6	NA	TRBJ1-1	NA	TGTGCCAGCAGCCGATGGGTCGCTGAAGCTTTCTTT	CASSRWVAEAFF
TRBV7-8	NA	TRBJ1-6	NA	TGTGCCAGCAGTCGGGGCATTAATTCACCCCTCCACTTT	CASSRGINSPLHF
TRBV20-1	few	TRBJ2-5	TRBD2	TGCAGTGTTATGGGACTAGCGGGAGAGACCCAGTACTTC	CSVMGLAGETQYF
TRBV6-1	NA	TRBJ1-1	TRBD1	TGTGCCAGCAGGGGACAGGCGGGCGCTGAAGCTTTCTTT	CASRGQAGAEAFF
TRBV25-1	NA	TRBJ1-4	NA	TGTGCCAGCAGTGAATCTTGGGAAGGAACTAATGAAAAACTGTTTTTT	CASSESWEGTNEKLFF
TRBV25-1	once	TRBJ2-2	TRBD2	TGTGCCAGCAGCCAACGACTAGCGGTCACCGGGGAGCTGTTTTTT	CASSQRLAVTGELFF
TRBV7-9	NA	TRBJ2-7	NA	TGTGCCAGCAGCTTTACGACAGGTCCTTTTGATGGAGGGCAGTACTTC	CASSFTTGPFDGGQYF
TRBV11-1	few	TRBJ1-1	NA	TGTGCCAGCAGCTTGGTAGAGGGACGGAACACTGAAGCTTTCTTT	CASSLVEGRNTEAFF
TRBV20-1	few	TRBJ1-2	TRBD1	TGCAGCGGCGGGACAGGGGTCTATGGCTACACCTTC	CSGGTGVYGYTF
TRBV20-1	NA	TRBJ1-1	NA	TGCAGTGCTAGGAGTGGGTCTCGCACTGAAGCTTTCTTT	CSARSGSRTEAFF
TRBV10-3	NA	TRBJ1-5	TRBD1	TGTGCCATCAGTGAGGAGACAGGGGTAAATCAGCCCCAGCATTTT	CAISEETGVNQPQHF
TRBV12-3/TRBV12-4	many	TRBJ1-1	NA	TGTGCCAGCAGTTTTCAGGACACTGAAGCTTTCTTT	CASSFQDTEAFF
TRBV7-8	NA	TRBJ2-7	TRBD1	TGTGCCAGCAGGTCGGGACAGGGGGACTACGAGCAGTACTTC	CASRSGQGDYEQYF
TRBV29-1	many	TRBJ1-5	TRBD1	TGCAGCGTTGCACAGGGGGTTAATCAGCCCCAGCATTTT	CSVAQGVNQPQHF